These T cell receptor beta chains were read from a single sample in a study of metastatic and nonmetastatic thyroid tumors. Using MiXCR, TCRdb re-called clones from the PCR reads. The sample lists 25,000 or so clones; around 24% were seen once. The sample consisted of blood. These receptors were obtained from a female donor with papillary thyroid cancer or a benign thyroid nodule (not recorded which). Some clones in this sample may be carry-over from other donors' samples. The CDR3 runs from the conserved cysteine through the conserved F or W. The D gene is left open where the match is weak. The listing skips clone size in some rows; elsewhere it reads once, few, many or a size class.

>-|TRBV19|-|TRBJ2-5
CASSTGTSGTQYF
TGTGCCAGTAGTACCGGGACTTCGGGGACCCAGTACTTC
>TRBD2|TRBV6-1|medium-sized|TRBJ2-3
CASSESGRGVTDTQYF
TGTGCCAGCAGTGAGAGCGGGAGGGGAGTCACAGATACGCAGTATTTT
>TRBD2|TRBV27|many|TRBJ2-2
CASTWAGVDTGELFF
TGTGCCAGCACCTGGGCGGGGGTGGACACCGGGGAGCTGTTTTTT
>TRBD1|TRBV28|few|TRBJ2-7
CASTLGTGGSEQYF
TGTGCCAGCACCTTGGGGACAGGGGGCTCCGAGCAGTACTTC
>-|TRBV5-1|many|TRBJ2-1
CASSPRDRSHWQFF
TGCGCCAGCAGCCCCCGGGACCGAAGTCATTGGCAGTTCTTC
>TRBD2|TRBV7-3|many|TRBJ2-3
CASSLAGVSTDTQYF
TGTGCCAGCAGCTTAGCGGGAGTCAGCACAGATACGCAGTATTTT
>-|TRBV7-3|many|TRBJ2-6
CASSPHGAGANVLTF
TGTGCCAGCAGCCCCCATGGGGCTGGGGCCAACGTCCTGACTTTC
>TRBD2|TRBV28|-|TRBJ2-4
CASTLAGTSFTGVSKNIQYF
TGTGCCAGCACATTGGCGGGGACTAGTTTTACGGGAGTGTCAAAAAACATTCAGTACTTC
>-|TRBV4-3|-|TRBJ2-2
CASSQERGIGELFF
TGCGCCAGCAGCCAAGAGAGGGGAATCGGGGAGCTGTTTTTT
>-|TRBV29-1|-|TRBJ1-3
CSVVGGNGNTIYF
TGCAGCGTTGTCGGGGGTAATGGAAACACCATATATTTT
>-|TRBV27|medium-sized|TRBJ1-1
CASSFARRNTEAFF
TGTGCCAGCAGTTTCGCCAGACGGAACACTGAAGCTTTCTTT
>TRBD1|TRBV12-3/TRBV12-4|-|TRBJ1-2
CASSPGQSRYAYTF
TGTGCCAGCAGCCCGGGACAGTCACGCTATGCCTACACCTTC
>-|TRBV30|-|TRBJ2-3
CAWSYGRADTQYF
TGTGCCTGGAGTTATGGCAGGGCAGATACGCAGTATTTT
>TRBD1|TRBV5-4|-|TRBJ1-2
CASGTLSGQVVDGYTF
TGTGCCAGCGGCACCTTGAGTGGACAGGTGGTTGATGGCTACACCTTC
>-|TRBV9|-|TRBJ2-1
CASSDQGSYNEQFF
TGTGCCAGCAGCGATCAGGGGTCGTATAATGAGCAGTTCTTC
>TRBD2|TRBV2|many|TRBJ2-6
CANFPGLADSGANVLTF
TGTGCCAACTTTCCGGGACTAGCGGACTCTGGGGCCAACGTCCTGACTTTC
>-|TRBV4-1|-|TRBJ1-6
CASSQDRDNPRAPLHF
TGCGCCAGCAGCCAAGATAGGGACAACCCAAGGGCGCCCCTCCACTTT
>-|TRBV20-1|-|TRBJ2-3
CSARDPGRGLTYTQYF
TGCAGTGCTAGAGATCCGGGGCGGGGGCTCACATATACGCAGTATTTT
>-|TRBV4-1|many|TRBJ1-3
CASSQGALAGSLRNTIYF
TGCGCCAGCAGCCAAGGCGCTTTGGCAGGGTCTTTGAGAAACACCATATATTTT
>-|TRBV6-1|medium-sized|TRBJ1-5
CASSEAGAGRGQPQHF
TGTGCCAGCAGTGAAGCGGGGGCAGGGCGGGGTCAGCCCCAGCATTTT
>TRBD1|TRBV5-6|many|TRBJ1-1
CASSLADRGVAFF
TGTGCCAGCAGCTTGGCCGACAGGGGAGTAGCTTTCTTT
>-|TRBV30|medium-sized|TRBJ2-1
CAWSVLRRGVRVQFF
TGTGCCTGGAGTGTTTTAAGGCGGGGAGTACGAGTGCAGTTCTTC
>-|TRBV20-1|many|TRBJ1-2
CSAVQGYGYTF
TGCAGTGCAGTCCAGGGATATGGCTACACCTTC
>-|TRBV20-1|many|TRBJ2-3
CSARSGESRTDTQYF
TGCAGTGCTAGGTCGGGGGAGAGTCGCACAGATACGCAGTATTTT
>-|TRBV5-1|few|TRBJ1-2
CASSLGAAGWNYGYTF
TGCGCCAGCAGCTTGGGGGCGGCAGGGTGGAACTATGGCTACACCTTC